These 29 T cell receptor beta chains were sequenced from one sample in a study of T cell clonality in common variable immunodeficiency (dated by TCRdb to 2014 to 2015). The library relied on the immunoSEQ multiplex PCR assay. TCRdb mirrors the immuneACCESS table, restricted to in-frame sequences. Some clones are absent from its copies; in checked studies, under half trace to an unresolved V gene, and the reason for the others is unknown. For this sample, about 34,000 clones are listed, none of them singletons. The ten biggest clones cover less than 30% of the sample. What the study reported, not specific to this receptor: Reportedly, TCRbeta sequences from CVID had fewer deletions and N-nucleotide insertions, and highly modified clones with 13 or more V deletions were absent from CVID.

For these receptors, no antigen is known. Sequenced material: peripheral blood mononuclear cells. The source is a human donor with common variable immunodeficiency.

As concerns this clone: The read comes to an end 3 residues before the CDR3 does, leaving the germline J gene to fill in the end. The V and J genes are TRBV11-3 and TRBJ2-4, with D possibly being TRBD1 (5 bases). V lost 5 bases, J lost 6 bases, and 11 bases lay in between. There are 13 residues in the CDR3. Per the germline V gene, CDR1 is SGHNT and CDR2 is YENEEA. The CDR3: CASSGAGSNIQYF. The sequenced CDR3 bases are TGTGCCAGCAGCGGTGCAGGGTCAAACATT.

Of note for this clone: Read sequence stops 3 residues before the CDR3 end, and the germline J gene provides the missing end. J is TRBJ2-7 and V is TRBV10-3; D possibly corresponds to TRBD2 (6 bases). Trimming cost V 7 bases and J 3 bases, with 16 bases left between them. CDR1 ENHRY and CDR2 SYGVKD come from the germline V gene. This CDR3 region has 14 residues. The CDR3 sequence is CAIKESGLNYEQYF. The part of the CDR3 DNA that was read is TGTGCCATCAAGGAGAGTGGACTAAACTACGAG.

This clone has only a few counts. With the read ending 3 residues before the CDR3 end, the germline J gene is used to fill in that end. J is TRBJ1-5 and V is TRBV5-1, with D possibly matching TRBD1 (6 bases). Germline CDR1 and CDR2: SGHRS and YFSETQ. V was trimmed by 5 bases and J by 7 bases, leaving 16 bases between them. There are 14 residues in the CDR3. Here the CDR3 reads CASSSGTPDQPQHF. Incomplete CDR3 DNA: TGCGCCAGCAGTTCCGGGACACCCGACCAGCCC. Full variable domain (missing parts from reference TRBV5-1 and TRBJ1-5): KAGVTQTPRYLIKTRGQQVTLSCSPISGHRSVSWYQQTPGQGLQFLFEYFSETQRNKGNFPGRFSGRQFSNSRSEMNVSTLELGDSALYLCASSSGTPDQPQHFGDGTRLSIL.

This clone was seen a handful of times. Sequencing ends 3 residues short of the CDR3 end; the germline J gene provides the rest. V usage is TRBV7-2 and J usage is TRBJ2-1; D is unclear. The V end lost 4 bases, the J end lost 2 bases, and 12 bases lay between the germline ends. The length of the CDR3 is 15 residues. Germline CDR1 SGHTA, CDR2 FQGNSA. The DNA read from the CDR3 is TGTGCCAGCAGCTCTAGGATCCCCACCTACAATGAG. It translates to CASSSRIPTYNE. The entire CDR3 protein is CASSSRIPTYNEQFF. Full variable domain (remainder filled in from reference TRBV7-2 and TRBJ2-1): GAGVSQSPSNKVTEKGKDVELRCDPISGHTALYWYRQSLGQGLEFLIYFQGNSAPDKSGLPSDRFSAERTGGSVSTLTIQRTQQEDSAVYLCASSSRIPTYNEQFFGPGTRLTVL.

Concerning this clone: The CDR3 goes on 3 residues after the read ends, and that part is filled in from the germline J gene. The chain employs TRBV7-8 and TRBJ2-7, with D tentatively TRBD1 (5 bases). Between the trimmed V and J ends, which lost 2 bases and 5 bases, there was a span of 13 bases. Germline V gene sequence: CDR1 SGHVS, CDR2 FQNEAQ. This CDR3 region has 14 residues. The CDR3 loop reads CASSLIKGPHEQYF. The sequenced part of the CDR3 DNA is TGTGCCAGCAGCTTAATAAAGGGGCCCCACGAG.

This clone was detected ten times or more. The CDR3 end lies 3 residues beyond the end of the read and is filled in from the germline J gene. The rearrangement joins TRBV5-1 to TRBJ1-1, with D possibly matching TRBD1 (5 bases). The CDR3 loop spans 15 amino acids. The V end lost 1 base, the J end lost 0 bases, and 10 bases lay between the germline ends. CDR1 is SGHRS, CDR2 YFSETQ, per germline. The CDR3 loop is CASSLLGGVNTEAFF. The sequenced part of the CDR3 DNA is TGCGCCAGCAGCTTGTTGGGGGGGGTGAACACTGAA.

This clone has just a few counts. The read gets to within 3 residues of the CDR3 end, and the germline J gene fills in the rest. The chain recombines TRBV7-8 with TRBJ2-7; D possibly corresponds to TRBD1 (6 bases). Trimming cost V 1 base and J 5 bases, with 9 bases left between them. Per germline, CDR1 SGHVS and CDR2 FQNEAQ. The CDR3 totals 13 residues. The CDR3 DNA, read in part, is TGTGCCAGCAGCTTAGGTAGGGGGAACGAG. It yields the protein CASSLGRGNE. The complete CDR3 sequence is CASSLGRGNEQYF.

Many counts were recorded for this clone. The read gets to within 3 residues of the CDR3 end, and the germline J gene fills in the rest. V usage is TRBV6-2 or TRBV6-3 and J usage is TRBJ2-7, with a possible D match to TRBD2 (6 bases). The V end was cut by 6 bases, the J end by 3 bases, with 12 bases between. The CDR3 is 13 amino acids. CDR1 is MNHEY, CDR2 SVGEGT, per germline. The CDR3 DNA, read in part, is TGTGCCAGCAGACGGGCGGGGTTCTACGAG. Amino acid sequence: CASRRAGFYE. The entire CDR3 protein reads CASRRAGFYEQYF.

This clone occurred a few times. The CDR3 sequence is CASSESSQGLYEQYF. CDR3 DNA (partial): TGCGCCAGCAGTGAGTCTAGCCAGGGGCTCTACGAG. The chain is built from TRBV10-1 and TRBJ2-7, with a weak D call TRBD1 (6 bases). The missing CDR3 end, 3 residues past where the read stops, is filled in from the germline J gene. Trimming stripped 0 bases from V and 3 bases from J, with 12 bases between. Germline lookup yields CDR1 WNHNN and CDR2 SYGVQD (reference sequence). This CDR3 comprises 15 residues.

This clone was found many times. The read falls 3 residues short of the CDR3 end, and the missing part is taken from the germline J gene. The rearrangement links TRBV14 to TRBJ2-3; TRBD1 is a possible D gene (6 bases). The CDR3 runs to 16 residues. The V end was cut by 0 bases, the J end by 2 bases, with 12 bases between. CDR1 is SGHDN and CDR2 is FVKESK in the germline V gene. The CDR3 region is CASSQDKGHATDTQYF. The CDR3 bases that were read are TGTGCCAGCAGCCAAGATAAGGGACACGCCACAGATACG. Full variable domain (outside the CDR3, taken from reference TRBV14 and TRBJ2-3): EAGVTQFPSHSVIEKGQTVTLRCDPISGHDNLYWYRRVMGKEIKFLLHFVKESKQDESGMPNNRFLAERTGGTYSTLKVQPAELEDSGVYFCASSQDKGHATDTQYFGPGTRLTVL.

As for this clone: Coverage ceases 3 residues before the CDR3 finishes, and the germline J gene fills in the end. This chain connects TRBV6-7 to TRBJ2-1; D remains ambiguous. TRBV6-7 is classed as an ORF, of uncertain function. The CDR3 is made up of 15 amino acids. Trimming stripped 4 bases from V and 3 bases from J, with 13 bases between. CDR3: CASSSPRFRYNEQFF. The part of the CDR3 DNA that was read is TGTGCCAGCAGTTCCCCACGGTTCCGCTACAATGAG.

The CDR3 reads CASVGTSGSSYNEQFF. The DNA read from the CDR3 is TGTGCCAGCGTTGGGACTAGCGGGAGCTCCTACAATGAG. The chain couples TRBV2 to TRBJ2-1, with 14 bases that match TRBD2. Read coverage stops 3 residues before the CDR3 terminus; the germline J gene supplies the remainder. Germline lookup yields CDR1 SNHLY and CDR2 FYNNEI. The CDR3 covers 16 residues. Trimming removed 8 bases from V and 0 bases from J; junction bases left unmatched: 3.

This clone was seen more than once but under ten times. The chain's CDR3 is CASSRGSRAYEQYF. Partial CDR3 DNA: TGTGCCAGCAGCCGAGGGTCCAGGGCCTACGAG. The chain is built from TRBV7-9 and TRBJ2-7; D possibly matches TRBD1 or TRBD2 (5 bases each). Sequencing ends 3 residues short of the CDR3 end; the germline J gene provides the rest. Germline lookup yields CDR1 SEHNR and CDR2 FQNEAQ (reference sequence). This CDR3 has 14 residues. Trimming shortened V by 5 bases and J by 2 bases, and 13 bases separated the two germline ends.

This clone was recorded a few times. The read stops 3 residues short of the end of the CDR3; the missing end is completed from the germline J gene. This chain links TRBV16 with TRBJ2-1; D is unresolved. The CDR3 runs 13 residues. The germline V gene encodes CDR1 KGHSY and CDR2 FQNENV. With 4 bases removed from V and 6 bases from J, the gap between germline ends came to 10 bases. Incomplete CDR3 DNA: TGTGCCAGCAGCCTCCTACCCCGCAATGAG. It is translated as CASSLLPRNE. The complete CDR3 reads CASSLLPRNEQFF.

This clone was recorded many times. The missing CDR3 end, 3 residues past where the read stops, is filled in from the germline J gene. V and J are TRBV30 and TRBJ2-7, with D maybe TRBD1 (6 bases). V lost 2 bases and J lost 5, with 16 bases in between. The CDR3 is 14 residues long. Per germline, CDR1 GTSNPN and CDR2 SVGIG (reference sequence). Here the CDR3 reads CAWSSRQGHDEQYF. The sequenced part of the CDR3 DNA is TGTGCCTGGAGTAGTCGGCAGGGACACGACGAG.

This clone was observed a handful of times. The sequence runs out 3 residues before the end of the CDR3; the remainder is reconstructed from the germline J gene. The rearrangement uses TRBV19 and TRBJ2-3; 7 nucleotides line up with TRBD1. The CDR3 contains 15 residues. Unmatched junction bases numbered 10, after V lost 6 bases and J lost 4 bases. The germline gives CDR1 LNHDA, CDR2 SQIVND (reference sequence). Partial CDR3 DNA: TGTGCCAGTAGGCCAGGGACAGCCACAGCAGATACG. Encoded protein: CASRPGTATADT. The CDR3, in full, reads CASRPGTATADTQYF.

This clone was seen more than once but under ten times. Incomplete CDR3 DNA: TGTGCCAGCAGACCCGGACCCCGCGGGTTTGGTGAG. Translation gives CASRPGPRGFGE. The whole CDR3 is CASRPGPRGFGEQFF. The J gene is TRBJ2-1, the V gene TRBV6-2 or TRBV6-3, with D possibly matching TRBD2 (5 bases). The read ends 3 residues before the CDR3 terminus; that terminus is restored from the germline J gene. V shed 6 bases and J shed 9 bases, with 21 bases lying between them. The CDR3 totals 15 residues. Germline-derived CDR1 and CDR2 are MNHEY and SVGEGT.

This clone was recorded many times. The sequenced CDR3 bases are TGCAGTACCTCCGGGGGCTACGAG. The encoded protein is CSTSGGYE. The full CDR3 sequence reads CSTSGGYEQYF. The rearrangement links TRBV20-1 to TRBJ2-7, with TRBD2 as a possible D gene (6 bases). The read gets to within 3 residues of the CDR3 end, and the germline J gene fills in the rest. This CDR3 comprises 11 residues. The germline CDR1 and CDR2 sequences are DFQATT and SNEGSKA (reference sequence). Trimming cost V 8 bases and J 3 bases, with 11 bases left between them.

This clone was found a few times. The sequenced CDR3 bases are TGCGCCAGCAGCTTCCTAGCGGGCACAGATACG. Protein sequence: CASSFLAGTDT. In full, the CDR3 reads CASSFLAGTDTQYF. This rearrangement joins TRBV5-1 to TRBJ2-3; 7 positions agree with TRBD2. The read terminates 3 residues ahead of where the CDR3 ends, so the germline J gene completes it. The CDR3 runs 14 residues. V lost 2 bases to trimming and J lost 1 base; unmatched junction nucleotides: 1. Germline-derived CDR1 and CDR2 are SGHRS and YFSETQ.

This clone has ten or more counts. The CDR3 end is not reached by the read, which stops 3 residues before it; the germline J gene fills it in. The V call is TRBV30, the J call TRBJ1-5, with 8 bases fitting TRBD1. V was clipped by 7 bases and J by 0 bases; unmatched bases: 11. The V gene's germline CDR1 is GTSNPN and CDR2 SVGIG (reference sequence). The CDR3 extends over 16 amino acids. Incomplete CDR3 DNA: TGTGCCTTCGGGGACAGGACGAAATATAGCAATCAGCCC. As protein: CAFGDRTKYSNQP. The whole CDR3 sequence is CAFGDRTKYSNQPQHF.

As concerns this clone: The DNA ends 3 residues before the CDR3 does, and the rest of the CDR3 is filled in from the germline J gene. The V gene is TRBV11-2, the J gene TRBJ2-1; D remains unclear. The germline V and J ends were trimmed by 4 bases and 2 bases, with 12 bases remaining between them. Germline V gene data show CDR1 as SGHAT and CDR2 as FQNNGV. The CDR3 consists of 15 residues. Partial CDR3 DNA: TGTGCCAGCAGCTCAAGGGTCCAGACCTACAATGAG. Translated, it gives CASSSRVQTYNE. The CDR3 as a whole reads CASSSRVQTYNEQFF.

To note about this clone: The CDR3 goes on 3 residues after the read ends, and that part is filled in from the germline J gene. The chain joins TRBV11-2 to TRBJ2-3; possible D gene TRBD1, 6 bases. This CDR3 is 14 amino acids long. Germline V gene lookup returns CDR1 SGHAT and CDR2 FQNNGV. Trimming stripped 6 bases from V and 6 bases from J, with 16 bases between. The covered CDR3 bases are TGTGCCAGCAGAGCCGAAGACAGGTGGGATACG. Its translation is CASRAEDRWDT. The CDR3 as a whole reads CASRAEDRWDTQYF.

As to this clone: The read falls 3 residues short of the CDR3 end, and the missing part is taken from the germline J gene. V gene TRBV6-4 combines with J gene TRBJ2-6; TRBD2 matches 9 bases. CDR3 length equals 17 residues. J was trimmed by 1 base and V by 0 bases; bases with no gene match: 1. The germline CDR1 and CDR2 sequences are MRHNA and SNTAGT. CDR3 amino acids: CASSDSSGSSGANVLTF. The CDR3 DNA, read in part, is TGTGCCAGCAGTGACTCTAGCGGGAGTTCTGGGGCCAACGTC.

The sample holds many counts of this clone. The DNA ends 3 residues before the CDR3 does, and the rest of the CDR3 is filled in from the germline J gene. The gene calls are TRBV7-3 and TRBJ1-3, with D possibly being TRBD1 (6 bases). The CDR3 totals 13 residues. CDR1 and CDR2 from the germline V gene are SGHTA and FQGTGA. The CDR3 bases that were read are TGTGCCAGCAGCTCCTTGACTAGCGGGACA. This gives the protein CASSSLTSGT. The whole CDR3 protein reads CASSSLTSGTIYF.

This clone was picked up many times. Sequencing ends 3 residues short of the CDR3 end; the germline J gene provides the rest. This chain joins TRBV30 and TRBJ2-3; 9 bases agree with TRBD1. The length of the CDR3 is 14 residues. With V trimmed by 1 base and J by 4 bases, 3 bases remained unmatched. CDR1 and CDR2 (germline): GTSNPN, SVGIG (reference sequence). CDR3 sequence: CAWSETGGSDTQYF. The part of the CDR3 DNA that was read is TGTGCCTGGAGTGAAACAGGGGGCTCAGATACG.

Remarks on this clone: The read gets to within 3 residues of the CDR3 end, and the germline J gene fills in the rest. V and J are TRBV18 and TRBJ1-5; 11 nucleotides align to TRBD1. With 5 bases clipped from V and 7 bases from J, the junction kept 7 bases outside the gene matches. Germline CDR1 KGHSH, CDR2 LQKENI. The CDR3 has 15 amino acids. CDR3 in amino acids: CASSDGQGARQPQHF. The DNA read from the CDR3 is TGTGCCAGCTCAGACGGACAGGGGGCTCGACAGCCC.

This clone has just a few counts. The read gets to within 3 residues of the CDR3 end, and the germline J gene fills in the rest. V is TRBV2 and J is TRBJ2-7; D is perhaps TRBD1 or TRBD2 (6 bases each). The V gene's germline CDR1 is SNHLY and CDR2 FYNNEI. V was pared by 2 bases and J by 1 base, with 12 bases between. This CDR3 comprises 15 residues. The CDR3 is CASSENQGRSYEQYF. CDR3 DNA (partial): TGTGCCAGCAGTGAAAACCAGGGGAGGTCCTACGAG.

This clone was counted only a few times. The CDR3 is cut off 3 residues early in the read; its end comes from the germline J gene. This chain links TRBV5-4 with TRBJ2-7; tentative D call: TRBD1 (6 bases). Between the trimmed V and J ends, which lost 2 bases and 2 bases, there was a span of 14 bases. CDR3 size: 15 residues. Germline V gene lookup returns CDR1 SGHNT and CDR2 YYREEE (reference sequence). CDR3 bases read: TGTGCCAGCAGCTTCTGGGGAAAGGGGGCCTACGAG. It encodes CASSFWGKGAYE. The entire CDR3 protein reads CASSFWGKGAYEQYF.

As regards this clone: The read falls 3 residues short of the CDR3 end, and the missing part is taken from the germline J gene. The chain joins TRBV18 to TRBJ2-6; tentatively, D is TRBD1 (5 bases). The V end lost 6 bases, the J end lost 0 bases, and 15 bases lay between the germline ends. Per the germline V gene, CDR1 is KGHSH and CDR2 is LQKENI. CDR3 length equals 17 residues. The CDR3 sequence is CASSKYQGGSGANVLTF. The covered CDR3 bases are TGTGCCAGCTCCAAGTACCAGGGCGGCTCTGGGGCCAACGTC. The entire variable domain, with the rest obtained from reference TRBV18 and TRBJ2-6, is as follows: NAGVMQNPRHLVRRRGQEARLRCSPMKGHSHVYWYRQLPEEGLKFMVYLQKENIIDESGMPKERFSAEFPKEGPSILRIQQVVRGDSAAYFCASSKYQGGSGANVLTFGAGSRLTVL.